This T cell receptor (beta chain) was identified during a study of cytomegalovirus exposure and HLA in healthy donors. CDR1 is SGHRS, CDR2 YFSETQ, per germline. This CDR3 region has 18 residues. The trim removed 3 bases at V and 5 bases at J, leaving 14 bases unmatched. Points from the study as a whole: TCR beta sequences numbering 16,951 were associated with HLA alleles at 0.05 false discovery rate in a later analysis.

In regard to this clone: Its antigen is unknown.

PCR used 60 Vbeta primers and 13 Jbeta primers. TCRdb's copy holds only in-frame clones and misses some; the assay was immunoSEQ multiplex PCR. The sample has about 82,000 clones, roughly 72% seen once. This clonotype originated in a woman in her fifties or sixties in good health and CMV-seropositive. Sequenced: PBMCs. The chain has TRBV5-1 and TRBJ2-2, with 9 bases lining up with TRBD2. The CDR3 loop reads CASSWGRVAGVGTGELFF. Written as DNA, the CDR3 is TGCGCCAGCAGCTGGGGAAGAGTAGCGGGAGTGGGGACCGGGGAGCTGTTTTTT.